The clone carrying this T cell receptor beta chain was seen at least ten times. The sample is drawn from a study of T cells in Graves' hyperthyroidism and ophthalmopathy. RNA transcripts gave rise to amplified TCR beta CDR3 regions. First-round RT-PCR targeting the TCR CDR3 was performed with the HTBI primer set. TCRdb passed the multiplex PCR reads through MiXCR, listing each CDR3 protein once. Here the sample spans some 490,000 distinct CDR3 sequences, about 20% being singletons. The sequenced sample consisted of blood. The source of this sequence is a woman in her 70s with Graves' ophthalmopathy.

CDR3 in amino acids: CASSSPSPGQGGGYTF. The CDR3 DNA sequence: TGTGCCAGCAGTTCCCCCAGCCCGGGACAAGGAGGTGGCTACACCTTC. The chain is built from TRBV6-1 and TRBJ1-2, with D possibly TRBD1 on 6 matching bases. Germline CDR1 and CDR2: MNHNS and SASEGT. CDR3 length: 16 residues. Trimming took off 5 bases at V and 7 bases at J, with 23 bases between the two ends.